This paragraph reports one T cell receptor (beta chain). The source of the sample is a study of early stage breast cancer tumors. Clones were sequenced by immunoSEQ multiplex PCR, and TCRdb holds only the in-frame ones, with some missing. The sample includes around 31,000 clones, more than 65% seen only once; the top ten take 10%. V dropped 5 bases and J dropped 3 bases, with 10 bases sitting between them. CDR3 size: 14 residues. Germline loops: CDR1 SGHAT, CDR2 FQNNGV. The TCR sequence derives from a person aged 25 to 39 with breast cancer. Sequenced: breast tumor tissue. The chain employs TRBV11-2 and TRBJ2-2; D gene ambiguous. The CDR3 coding sequence is TGTGCCAGCAGCCCAAGCTCGTACACCGGGGAGCTGTTTTTT. Its protein is CASSPSSYTGELFF.